This TCR beta chain derives from a study of control samples from healthy donors and cancer patients. Generated by immunoSEQ multiplex PCR, the TCRdb table keeps only in-frame clones and is missing some. Among about 160,000 clones, about 90% were seen once, and the ten largest hold 12%. The germline CDR1 and CDR2 sequences are SQVTM and ANQGSEA. The CDR3 totals 11 residues. Trimming removed 3 bases from V and 7 bases from J, with 9 bases in between. This clonotype was obtained from a man aged 25-45 years in good health. The chain joins TRBV29-1 to TRBJ1-2; D perhaps matches TRBD1 (5 bases). Material: blood. As DNA, the CDR3 is TGCAGCGTTGAGAACAGGAGTGGCTACACCTTC. It translates to CSVENRSGYTF.